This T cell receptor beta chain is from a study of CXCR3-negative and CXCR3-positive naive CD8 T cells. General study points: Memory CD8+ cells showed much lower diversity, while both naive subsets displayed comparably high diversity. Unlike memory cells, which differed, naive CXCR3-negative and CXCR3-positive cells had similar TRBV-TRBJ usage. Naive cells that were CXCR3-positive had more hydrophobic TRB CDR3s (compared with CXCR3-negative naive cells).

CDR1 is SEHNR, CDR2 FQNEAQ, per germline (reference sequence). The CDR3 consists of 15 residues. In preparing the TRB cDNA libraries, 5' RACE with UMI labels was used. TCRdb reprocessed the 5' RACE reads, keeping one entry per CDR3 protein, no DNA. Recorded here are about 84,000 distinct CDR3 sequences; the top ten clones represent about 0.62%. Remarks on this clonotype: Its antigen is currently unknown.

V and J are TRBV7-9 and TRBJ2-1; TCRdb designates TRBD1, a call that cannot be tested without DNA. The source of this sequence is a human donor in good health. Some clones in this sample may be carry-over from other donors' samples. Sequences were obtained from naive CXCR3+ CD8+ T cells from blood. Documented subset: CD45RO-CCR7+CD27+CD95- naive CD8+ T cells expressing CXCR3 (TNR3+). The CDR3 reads CASSINPRGYNEQFF.